The rows below give T cell receptor beta chains drawn from one sample of a study of CD8 T cells in ankylosing spondylitis. TCRdb re-derived calls from the 5' RACE reads in MiXCR, one entry per CDR3 protein. The sample consists of approximately 540,000 distinct CDR3 sequences, roughly 13% of them appearing once. The sample was blood, either unsorted or a sorted T cell fraction (not recorded which). The receptors stem from a male donor with ankylosing spondylitis. CDR3s include the opening cysteine and the closing phenylalanine or tryptophan. Fields, in order: D gene, V gene, clone size, J gene, CDR3 protein, CDR3 DNA. The D gene is left open where the match is weak. Clone sizes are given selectively: once, few, many, or a class where the clone is expanded.

NA	TRBV20-1	few	TRBJ2-7	CSVIAPGVYEQYF	TGCAGTGTCATAGCCCCCGGGGTCTACGAGCAGTACTTC
TRBD2	TRBV4-1	few	TRBJ2-1	CASSRTSDYNEQFF	TGCGCCAGCAGCCGGACTAGCGATTACAATGAGCAGTTCTTC
NA	TRBV18	few	TRBJ2-7	CASSPYRDRLYEQYF	TGTGCCAGCTCCCCTTACAGGGACCGACTCTACGAGCAGTACTTC
TRBD2	TRBV20-1	NA	TRBJ2-7	CSALAGGLDEQYF	TGCAGTGCTTTAGCGGGAGGGCTGGACGAGCAGTACTTC
NA	TRBV27	few	TRBJ1-1	CASSSSWLNTEAFF	TGTGCCAGCAGTTCCTCCTGGTTGAACACTGAAGCTTTCTTT
TRBD1	TRBV6-5	NA	TRBJ1-1	CASSYRQGRTEAFF	TGTGCCAGCAGTTACAGACAGGGAAGAACTGAAGCTTTCTTT
TRBD2	TRBV4-1	NA	TRBJ2-2	CASSGRTSGLSNTGELFF	TGCGCCAGCAGCGGGCGGACTAGCGGGCTTTCGAACACCGGGGAGCTGTTTTTT
NA	TRBV5-6	NA	TRBJ2-7	CASSSGLIYEQYF	TGTGCCAGCAGCTCTGGACTAATCTACGAGCAGTACTTC
TRBD1	TRBV20-1	many	TRBJ2-2	CSAGIRQGTGELFF	TGCAGTGCTGGCATACGACAGGGCACCGGGGAGCTGTTTTTT
TRBD1	TRBV18	NA	TRBJ1-1	CASSPVPGQGWAFF	TGTGCCAGCTCACCCGTCCCGGGACAGGGTTGGGCTTTCTTT
TRBD2	TRBV7-2	few	TRBJ2-1	CASSLVAGANYNEQFF	TGTGCCAGCAGCCTCGTAGCGGGAGCAAACTACAATGAGCAGTTCTTC
TRBD1	TRBV20-1	NA	TRBJ1-1	CSARGQASTEAFF	TGCAGTGCTCGAGGACAGGCAAGCACTGAAGCTTTCTTT
NA	TRBV11-2	many	TRBJ2-2	CASSFPGELFF	TGTGCCAGCAGCTTCCCCGGGGAGCTGTTTTTT
NA	TRBV11-3	NA	TRBJ2-3	CASSLGIADTQYF	TGTGCCAGCAGCTTAGGGATAGCAGATACGCAGTATTTT
TRBD2	TRBV5-1	NA	TRBJ2-1	CASSNTSGRGNEQFF	TGCGCCAGCAGCAATACTAGCGGGAGAGGGAATGAGCAGTTCTTC
NA	TRBV2	NA	TRBJ1-4	CASRGVTNEKLFF	TGTGCCAGCAGGGGTGTCACTAATGAAAAACTGTTTTTT
NA	TRBV29-1	NA	TRBJ1-2	CSVSIKHPGGYTF	TGCAGCGTCAGCATCAAGCACCCGGGGGGCTACACCTTC
NA	TRBV12-3/TRBV12-4	NA	TRBJ1-4	CASSTLGPRADEKLFF	TGTGCCAGCAGTACCCTAGGCCCCAGGGCAGATGAAAAACTGTTTTTT
TRBD2	TRBV7-2	many	TRBJ2-1	CASSPWASGHNEQFF	TGTGCCAGCAGCCCATGGGCTAGCGGGCACAATGAGCAGTTCTTC
NA	TRBV29-1	few	TRBJ2-3	CSASGGRDTQYF	TGCAGCGCCTCAGGGGGGCGGGATACGCAGTATTTT
NA	TRBV3-1	NA	TRBJ1-2	CASSLSGRGGLYGYTF	TGTGCCAGCAGCCTCTCCGGCAGGGGTGGCCTCTATGGCTACACCTTC
NA	TRBV28	few	TRBJ1-1	CASSLAQLNTEAFF	TGTGCCAGCAGTTTAGCGCAGCTGAACACTGAAGCTTTCTTT
TRBD1	TRBV6-1	NA	TRBJ2-1	CASSPTGGEYNEQFF	TGTGCCAGCAGCCCGACAGGGGGAGAATACAATGAGCAGTTCTTC
TRBD1	TRBV27	NA	TRBJ2-7	CASSPGTGGKAYEQYF	TGTGCCAGCAGTCCTGGGACAGGGGGGAAAGCCTACGAGCAGTACTTC
NA	TRBV9	NA	TRBJ1-2	CASSVAAGYGYTF	TGTGCCAGCAGCGTAGCGGCGGGCTATGGCTACACCTTC
TRBD2	TRBV29-1	many	TRBJ2-1	CSVVAGGVYNEQFF	TGCAGCGTCGTAGCGGGAGGGGTATACAATGAGCAGTTCTTC
NA	TRBV29-1	many	TRBJ2-5	CSVESFRETQYF	TGCAGCGTTGAATCTTTTAGGGAGACCCAGTACTTC
TRBD1	TRBV27	NA	TRBJ2-1	CASSYPTTAKDRAYNEQFF	TGTGCCAGCAGTTACCCTACTACGGCCAAAGACAGGGCCTACAATGAGCAGTTCTTC
NA	TRBV5-1	NA	TRBJ1-4	CASSLDSPGTEKLFF	TGCGCCAGCAGCTTGGACTCCCCCGGGACTGAAAAACTGTTTTTT
TRBD2	TRBV20-1	few	TRBJ2-1	CSAPPGVAGGLFYNEQFF	TGCAGTGCTCCCCCGGGGGTAGCGGGAGGGCTTTTCTACAATGAGCAGTTCTTC
TRBD1	TRBV12-3/TRBV12-4	many	TRBJ2-1	CASRRGQGVEQFF	TGTGCCAGCAGACGCGGACAGGGGGTTGAGCAGTTCTTC
NA	TRBV4-1	many	TRBJ2-5	CASSQDLGTETQYF	TGCGCCAGCAGCCAAGATCTAGGGACCGAAACCCAGTACTTC
TRBD1	TRBV20-1	NA	TRBJ1-1	CSASYRGPTEAFF	TGCAGTGCTAGCTACAGGGGGCCCACTGAAGCTTTCTTT
TRBD2	TRBV5-1	NA	TRBJ2-1	CASSWGLGLVNEQFF	TGCGCCAGCAGCTGGGGACTAGGGTTGGTCAATGAGCAGTTCTTC
NA	TRBV11-1	few	TRBJ2-6	CASSPILVPDLSGANVLTF	TGTGCCAGCAGCCCTATCTTAGTACCAGACCTCTCTGGGGCCAACGTCCTGACTTTC
NA	TRBV3-1	few	TRBJ2-4	CASSQGPGLQYF	TGTGCCAGCAGCCAAGGACCGGGATTACAGTACTTC
TRBD2	TRBV10-1	many	TRBJ2-3	CASSRDYTDTQYF	TGTGCCAGCAGTCGGGACTACACAGATACGCAGTATTTT
NA	TRBV20-1	NA	TRBJ2-3	CSARGGRGLSDTQYF	TGCAGTGCGAGGGGGGGCAGGGGGCTTTCAGATACGCAGTATTTT
NA	TRBV7-9	NA	TRBJ2-7	CASTRLGAEEQYF	TGTGCCAGCACCCGCCTTGGGGCAGAAGAGCAGTACTTC
TRBD1	TRBV4-2	few	TRBJ2-3	CASSQDLPGGGTDTQYF	TGTGCCAGCAGCCAAGATCTCCCAGGGGGAGGCACAGATACGCAGTATTTT
NA	TRBV3-1	few	TRBJ2-1	CASTQEAYNEQFF	TGTGCCAGCACCCAGGAGGCCTACAATGAGCAGTTCTTC
NA	TRBV29-1	many	TRBJ2-3	CSVEQLQVDTQYF	TGCAGCGTTGAACAACTCCAAGTAGATACGCAGTATTTT
NA	TRBV28	few	TRBJ2-5	CASNSGSQETQYF	TGTGCCAGCAATTCAGGATCCCAAGAGACCCAGTACTTC
TRBD1	TRBV7-7	NA	TRBJ2-5	CASSLGTGIETQYF	TGTGCCAGCAGCTTAGGGACAGGGATAGAGACCCAGTACTTC
NA	TRBV7-2	many	TRBJ2-2	CASSSPYGELFF	TGTGCCAGCAGCTCCCCATACGGGGAGCTGTTTTTT
TRBD2	TRBV19	NA	TRBJ2-2	CATARRLAGNTGELFF	TGTGCCACCGCCAGGCGGCTAGCGGGAAACACCGGGGAGCTGTTTTTT
TRBD2	TRBV5-1	many	TRBJ2-2	CASSFIPPGLAGEDGELFF	TGCGCCAGCAGCTTCATACCCCCGGGACTAGCGGGAGAGGACGGGGAGCTGTTTTTT
TRBD1	TRBV28	many	TRBJ2-3	CAIKGAGDTDTQYF	TGTGCCATAAAGGGGGCCGGGGACACAGATACGCAGTATTTT
TRBD1	TRBV20-1	NA	TRBJ1-5	CSARGLRQGDQPQHF	TGCAGTGCTAGAGGGTTGCGACAGGGGGATCAGCCCCAGCATTTT